The clone carrying this T cell receptor (beta chain) was found many times. No antigen is known for it. The sample is drawn from a study of CD8 T cells in ankylosing spondylitis. Study-wide results and caveats: Some of the motif variants had earlier been found in reactive arthritis patients' fluid and blood. Characteristic, it appeared, of ankylosing spondylitis blood was a TCR beta motif of roughly eight highly homologous variants. There was reportedly significant enrichment of clones that were disease-linked in matched ankylosing spondylitis synovial fluid.

Making the TCR beta libraries involved quantitative 5'-RACE with molecular barcodes. TCRdb re-derived calls from the 5' RACE reads in MiXCR, one entry per CDR3 protein. The sample carries more than 100,000 distinct CDR3 sequences, about an eighth recorded once. The germline V and J ends were trimmed by 0 bases and 8 bases, with 22 bases remaining between them. This CDR3 has 17 amino acids. The germline V gene encodes CDR1 LGHNA and CDR2 YNFKEQ. The V call is TRBV4-2, the J call TRBJ1-2; D is unclear. Sequencing was carried out using blood, either unsorted or a sorted T cell fraction (not recorded which). This sequence originates from a female donor with ankylosing spondylitis or in good health (not recorded which). In DNA, the CDR3 is TGTGCCAGCAGCCAAGATCTCGGACGGGTCCGAGTCGGGGGCTACACCTTC. Its protein is CASSQDLGRVRVGGYTF.